The entry below gives a single T cell receptor (beta chain) sequence along with its context. Here immunoSEQ multiplex PCR was the method, and the copy in TCRdb shows in-frame clones only, minus some. The data show just under 150,000 clones, approximately 86% seen once. The CDR3 covers 13 residues. V shed 4 bases, J shed 10 bases, and the junction held 8 bases outside the gene matches. Germline values: CDR1 SGHDT, CDR2 YYEEEE. Sample time point: blood 4 weeks post-SBRT, at nephrectomy. As for treatment: 15 Gy SBRT to primary tumor, nephrectomy 4 weeks later. The sample belongs to a study of radiation and T cells in renal cell carcinoma.

The chain carries TRBV5-6 and TRBJ1-3; 7 nucleotides line up with TRBD1. This clonotype was sampled from a woman aged 50 to 60 with renal cell carcinoma. Sequencing was performed on blood, taken from a patient whose treatment included radiotherapy and nephrectomy. The CDR3, as DNA: TGTGCCAGCAGCCAACGACAGGGAAGTACCATATATTTT. Protein: CASSQRQGSTIYF.